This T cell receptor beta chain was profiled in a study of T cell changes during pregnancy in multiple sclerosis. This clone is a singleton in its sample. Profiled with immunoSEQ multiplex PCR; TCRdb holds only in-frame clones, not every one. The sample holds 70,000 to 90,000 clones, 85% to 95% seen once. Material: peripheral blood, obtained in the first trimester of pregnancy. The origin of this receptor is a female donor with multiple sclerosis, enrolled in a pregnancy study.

CDR3 in amino acids: CASGLVMGGVAGGKVGRETQYF. The CDR3 region has the DNA TGTGCTAGTGGTTTGGTCATGGGTGGCGTAGCGGGGGGTAAGGTTGGAAGAGAGACCCAGTACTTC. The genes are TRBV12-5 and TRBJ2-5; 10 bases agree with TRBD2. The CDR3 totals 22 residues. Germline V gene sequence: CDR1 LGHNT, CDR2 FRNRAP. The ends lost 0 bases at V and 4 bases at J; junction bases unmatched: 23.